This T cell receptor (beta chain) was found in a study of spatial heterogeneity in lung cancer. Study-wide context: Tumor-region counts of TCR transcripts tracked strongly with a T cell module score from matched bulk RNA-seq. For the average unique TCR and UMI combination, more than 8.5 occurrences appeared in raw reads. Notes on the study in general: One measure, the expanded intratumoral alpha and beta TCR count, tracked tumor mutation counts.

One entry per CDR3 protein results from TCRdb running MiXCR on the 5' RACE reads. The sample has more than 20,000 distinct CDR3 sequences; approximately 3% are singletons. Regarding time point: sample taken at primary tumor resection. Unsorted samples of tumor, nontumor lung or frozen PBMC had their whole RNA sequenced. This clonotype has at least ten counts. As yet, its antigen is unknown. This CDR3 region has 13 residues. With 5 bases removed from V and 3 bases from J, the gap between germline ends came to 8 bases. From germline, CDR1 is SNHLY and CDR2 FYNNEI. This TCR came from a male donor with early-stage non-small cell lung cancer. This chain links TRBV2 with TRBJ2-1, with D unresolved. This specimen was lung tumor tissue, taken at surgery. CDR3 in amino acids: CASSTSSYNEQFF. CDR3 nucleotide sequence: TGTGCCAGCAGTACGAGCAGCTACAATGAGCAGTTCTTC.